This TCR beta chain was identified during a study of OX40 agonist ivuxolimab in advanced cancers. The overall study: The group had a mean age of around 60 years, ranged from about 23 to 85, and was roughly 80% male. Prior checkpoint blockade (anti-PD-1, anti-PD-L1 or anti-CTLA-4) was permitted; around 37% had it.

Exclusion applied to patients with autoimmune disease history or systemic immunosuppression. Here immunoSEQ multiplex PCR was the method, and the copy in TCRdb shows in-frame clones only, minus some. This sample yields tens of thousands of clones, of which 80% to 90% are seen a single time; roughly 10% belongs to the top ten. Overall study results and limits: Within 6 weeks, CD4+ and CD8+ blood T cells expanded clonally at 0.1 to 3.0 mg/kg.

Note on this clone: Antigen specificity is unknown.

The source material was CD4+ or CD8+ T cells sorted from blood, sampled in a trial of the OX40 agonist ivuxolimab. The TCR sequence derives from an adult with an advanced solid tumor such as melanoma, head and neck, liver or kidney cancer.

The CDR3 loop is CASSWTGAEQYF. The CDR3 DNA sequence: TGCGCCAGCAGCTGGACGGGGGCGGAGCAGTACTTC. The V gene is TRBV5-1, the J gene TRBJ2-7; D is possibly TRBD1 or TRBD2 (6 bases each). Germline V lookup: CDR1 SGHRS, CDR2 YFSETQ. The CDR3 contains 12 residues. V was pared by 3 bases and J by 7 bases, with 11 bases between.